The rows below give T cell receptor beta chains drawn from one sample of a study of cytomegalovirus exposure and HLA in healthy donors. TCRdb keeps only in-frame clones here, not all; method: immunoSEQ multiplex PCR. Of under 150,000 clones in the sample, roughly 80% were seen once. What was sequenced was PBMCs. The receptors originated from a woman aged 50 to 60 in good health and CMV-seronegative. The CDR3 runs from the conserved cysteine through the conserved F or W. A D gene is named only where the DNA matches it firmly. Only part of the rows carry a size: once, few, many, or a class if the clone is expanded.

J gene	V gene	D gene	clone size	CDR3 DNA	CDR3 protein
TRBJ2-1	TRBV7-6	TRBD2	.	TGTGCCAGCAGTCATAGTTGGACTAGCGGGGGACGAGAGCAGTTCTTC	CASSHSWTSGGREQFF
TRBJ1-6	TRBV28	.	medium-sized	TGTGCCAGCAGTTTTGCGGCCCCAGAAAATTCACCCCTCCACTTT	CASSFAAPENSPLHF
TRBJ2-5	TRBV29-1	.	.	TGCAGCGTTGCAGGGGCAGGGGAGACCCAGTACTTC	CSVAGAGETQYF
TRBJ2-1	TRBV28	TRBD1	.	TGTGCCAGCAGACTCGGGACAGGTATCTACAATGAGCAGTTCTTC	CASRLGTGIYNEQFF
TRBJ2-5	TRBV19	TRBD1	.	TGTGCCAGTAGTAAGAGGGGCAGGGGGCCAGAGACCCAGTACTTC	CASSKRGRGPETQYF
TRBJ2-5	TRBV7-2	TRBD2	once	TGTGCCAGCAGCTTAGGGTATGGTCGGGGGGGCCGGGAGCAGTACTTC	CASSLGYGRGGREQYF
TRBJ2-5	TRBV30	TRBD2	.	TGTGCATGCGAGGCGGGGGGCGCCCGAGAGACCCAGTACTTC	CACEAGGARETQYF
TRBJ2-1	TRBV5-1	.	.	TGCGCCAGCAGTTCCGAAATCGGGGGCTACAATGAGCAGTTCTTC	CASSSEIGGYNEQFF
TRBJ2-7	TRBV5-1	.	.	TGCGCCAGCAGCTTGCACAACTCCTACGAGCAGTACTTC	CASSLHNSYEQYF
TRBJ2-2	TRBV5-1	.	.	TGCGCCAGCAGCTTGGGGGACTCCGGGGAGCTGTTTTTT	CASSLGDSGELFF
TRBJ2-1	TRBV2	.	.	TGTGCCAGCAGTATTGACAGATATGAGCAGTTCTTC	CASSIDRYEQFF
TRBJ1-1	TRBV10-3	TRBD1	few	TGTGCCATCAGAACCGACAGGGTGAACACTGAAGCTTTCTTT	CAIRTDRVNTEAFF
TRBJ1-5	TRBV5-4	.	few	TGTGCCAGCAGCGTGGGGCCGGGTTTTGGACAGCCCCAGCATTTT	CASSVGPGFGQPQHF
TRBJ1-1	TRBV6-1	TRBD1	few	TGTGCCAGCAGTGAAGCGGTAACAGGGGCGACTGAAGCTTTCTTT	CASSEAVTGATEAFF
TRBJ2-2	TRBV5-1	TRBD2	.	TGCGCCAGCAGCAAAGCTAGCGGGGGGGTCGGCACCGGGGAGCTGTTTTTT	CASSKASGGVGTGELFF
TRBJ1-6	TRBV28	TRBD1	.	TGTGCCAGCAGAACGGGACAGGATAATTCACCCCTCCACTTT	CASRTGQDNSPLHF
TRBJ1-2	TRBV7-2	TRBD1	.	TGTGCCAGCAGCCCACTAAGGACAGGGACTTGGGGCTACACCTTC	CASSPLRTGTWGYTF
TRBJ1-4	TRBV11-2	TRBD1	once	TGTGCCAGCAGCTTAGATCTACCGGGACAGGGTAGCGGAAAACTGTTTTTT	CASSLDLPGQGSGKLFF
TRBJ1-5	TRBV4-1	.	.	TGCGCCAGCAGCCAAGGAAAAGCCCGGTCACTTAGCAATCAGCCCCAGCATTTT	CASSQGKARSLSNQPQHF
TRBJ2-2	TRBV10-3	TRBD1	once	TGTGCCATCAGTGAGTGGGACAGGACGAACACCGGGGAGCTGTTTTTT	CAISEWDRTNTGELFF
TRBJ1-5	TRBV7-9	.	.	TGTGCCAGCAGCTCGACAGATAGCAATCAGCCCCAGCATTTT	CASSSTDSNQPQHF
TRBJ2-1	TRBV7-2	.	.	TGTGCCAGCAGCTTCGGGGTCAACTACAATGAGCAGTTCTTC	CASSFGVNYNEQFF
TRBJ2-5	TRBV7-6	TRBD2	.	TGTGCCAGCAGCTTAAGAGGAGGGTTAGCGGGGACCCAGTACTTC	CASSLRGGLAGTQYF
TRBJ1-5	TRBV7-8	TRBD1	.	TGTGCCAGCAGCCTCTACGACAGGGGTAATCAGCCCCAGCATTTT	CASSLYDRGNQPQHF
TRBJ2-1	TRBV27	TRBD2	.	TGTGCCAGCAGTCCCGATAGCGGGGGGTTGAGCTCCTACAATGAGCAGTTCTTC	CASSPDSGGLSSYNEQFF
TRBJ1-3	TRBV7-9	TRBD1	.	TGTGCCACCCGGCAGGGGGCTTCTGGAAACACCATATATTTT	CATRQGASGNTIYF
TRBJ2-1	TRBV2	TRBD2	once	TGTGCCAGCAGTGCCGGGACTACCTCCTACAATGAGCAGTTCTTC	CASSAGTTSYNEQFF
TRBJ1-2	TRBV9	.	.	TGTGCCAGCAGCTCAGGAGGCCCAACCTATGGCTACACCTTC	CASSSGGPTYGYTF
TRBJ2-7	TRBV6-6	TRBD1	.	TGTGCCAGCAGCAGGACAGGGTGCGAGCAGTACTTC	CASSRTGCEQYF
TRBJ1-1	TRBV7-2	.	.	TGTGCCAGCAGGCGCGACAGGAACACTGAAGCTTTCTTT	CASRRDRNTEAFF
TRBJ1-5	TRBV30	.	.	TGTGCCTGGTCCCGGAGGGGGGGAAGTCAGCCCCAGCATTTT	CAWSRRGGSQPQHF
TRBJ1-1	TRBV6-5	.	.	TGTGCCAGCAGTCCACCTGGGCTTGGCACTGAAGCTTTCTTT	CASSPPGLGTEAFF
TRBJ1-2	TRBV19	.	.	TGTGCCAGTAAGCCTACTTTACAGGGAATCTATGGCTACACCTTC	CASKPTLQGIYGYTF
TRBJ1-1	TRBV6-7	.	.	TGTGCCAGCAGTCCTTACCCAGACACGAACACTGAAGCTTTCTTT	CASSPYPDTNTEAFF
TRBJ2-7	TRBV7-8	.	.	TGTGCCAGCAGCTTACCATACCGGGACTTTCGATACGAGCAGTACTTC	CASSLPYRDFRYEQYF
TRBJ2-2	TRBV9	.	.	TGTGCCAGCAGCGTAGGATCCAGGTCGAACACCGGGGAGCTGTTTTTT	CASSVGSRSNTGELFF
TRBJ2-1	TRBV25-1	.	.	TGTGCCAGCAGCGGTTTCTCCTACAATGAGCAGTTCTTC	CASSGFSYNEQFF
TRBJ1-4	TRBV6-1	TRBD1	.	TGTGCCAGCAGTGAAGGGACAGGGGGCGCAAAACTGTTTTTT	CASSEGTGGAKLFF
TRBJ2-5	TRBV28	.	few	TGTGCCAGCAGACGGGAGCGCCAAGAGACCCAGTACTTC	CASRRERQETQYF
TRBJ2-1	TRBV11-3	.	.	TGTGCCAGCAGCCTGAAGGGGACCTACAATGAGCAGTTCTTC	CASSLKGTYNEQFF
TRBJ2-3	TRBV30	.	.	TGTGCCTGGGCAAAGGAGAGCACAGATACGCAGTATTTT	CAWAKESTDTQYF
TRBJ2-5	TRBV2	TRBD1	.	TGTGCCAGCAGTGGGGGGACAGCTACAAGGGGAGAGACCCAGTACTTC	CASSGGTATRGETQYF